The present entry profiles one T cell receptor beta chain with its context. The table lists this clone with a count of one. Its recognized antigen is unknown. The record has no base qualities; no much larger clone is one base away. This sample was taken from a study of blood T cell repertoires in COVID-19 (dated by TCRdb to 2019 to 2021). Describing the broader study: Samples covering the acute and convalescent phases of COVID-19 were provided by collaborators in the United States, Italy and Spain. Samples came from the ongoing ImmuneRACE study (first 160 participants) plus 1,254 subjects from 6 global collaborators. Sample metadata almost always included a de-identified subject ID, COVID-19 status, age in years and sex. Deeply sampled blood TCRbeta repertoires from subjects exposed to, actively infected with, or recovered from COVID-19 were included in the dataset. The material from the prospective study consisted of cDNA or gDNA derived from T cells, B-cell-depleted T cells, or PBMCs. HLA class I and class II types, where available, came from metadata supplied by the sample provider rather than from assay-based typing. A freely available public database, intended as a resource for researchers studying the immune response to SARS-CoV-2, is where the repertoires were released. Points the paper makes about the study in general: How much clinical and demographic metadata was included differed by source and by participant, and the metadata was provided uncurated.

The V and J ends are trimmed by 0 bases and 4 bases, leaving 16 bases between them. CDR1 and CDR2, looked up from the germline V gene, are SGHRS and YFSETQ. Including cysteine and phenylalanine, the CDR3 has 16 amino acids. The sequence is cut down to CDR3 DNA, 48 bases in frame from base 1. TCRbeta CDR3 regions were amplified from genomic DNA by means of the immunoSEQ Assay, a bias-controlled multiplex PCR. Under the source paper's analysis protocol: The number of nucleated cells in each sample was estimated from the amplification of reference gene primers within the assay. Sequence reads were collapsed and filtered to measure the absolute abundance of every unique TCRbeta CDR3 rearrangement. For each sample, productive Simpson clonality was calculated as the square root of Simpson's diversity index over productive rearrangements. Imported from immuneACCESS, the table was reduced by TCRdb to in-frame sequences with V and J called. These copies leave out some clones; in studies compared against another copy, an unresolved V gene accounts for under half, and the cause of the remainder is not known. V and J calls and clone size are given by that table; D and trimming were obtained from the DNA. Here the sample has approximately 180,000 clones; around 85% occur a single time. 15% to 20% of the sample is taken by the ten largest.

One collaborating source in Seattle enrolled patients while the patients were actively infected and followed the patients over time throughout the course of disease. Collaborating institutions collected whole blood in K2EDTA tubes following their own protocols. For TCRbeta analysis, collaborator samples were shipped as frozen whole blood, as isolated PBMCs, or as DNA extracted from either sample type. This clonotype originated in a person aged 70 to 80 with COVID-19, enrolled during active disease. The source material was peripheral blood. In this chain, TRBV5-1 is recombined with TRBJ1-1; there is no confident call for the D gene. The DNA sequence follows: TGCGCCAGCAGCTTGGCCTTCGGGGTTTTGAGCACTGAAGCTTTCTTT. This is translated as CASSLAFGVLSTEAFF.